This entry concerns a single TCR beta chain. Trimming removed 6 bases from V and 5 bases from J; junction bases left unmatched: 12. Germline CDR1 and CDR2: SGHTA and FQGNSA. The CDR3 spans 15 residues. These data belong to a study of shared clonotypes between healthy human individuals. Method: immunoSEQ multiplex PCR; TCRdb's copy keeps in-frame clones and lacks some. The sample includes about 1 million clones, about 70% of them seen just once. This receptor was taken from a man in his late teens or twenties in good health. Sample: memory CD4+ T cells sorted from blood. Sample subset: CD45RA-negative fraction. The rearrangement uses TRBV7-2 and TRBJ2-7; 8 bases map to TRBD2. CDR3 sequence (DNA): TGTGCCAGCAGTCTTTCCGGGACTAGTGTTCACGAGCAGTACTTC. It encodes CASSLSGTSVHEQYF.